The clone carrying this T cell receptor (beta chain) has more than one count but fewer than ten. Antigen: not known. The data are from a study of shared clonotypes between healthy human individuals. The study's findings and limits: The sampled material consisted only of blood, and tissue repertoires are likely to differ.

This CDR3 comprises 15 residues. V gave up 1 base and J gave up 0 bases, with 9 bases separating them. Germline assignment: CDR1 KGHSH and CDR2 LQKENI. The genomic DNA of each subset was split evenly across several immunoSEQ plates. Template amounts of roughly 280 ng DNA, tens of thousands of T cell genomes, were employed in unsorted PBMC replicate PCRs. Clones were sequenced by immunoSEQ multiplex PCR, and TCRdb holds only the in-frame ones, with some missing. The data contain hundreds of thousands of clones, around 76% of them seen just once; the ten biggest clones take up about 12%. The rearrangement links TRBV18 to TRBJ1-1, with D unclear. The receptor was isolated from a woman in her 40s in good health. Some clones in this sample may be carry-over from other donors' samples. The sample taken for sequencing was PBMCs. CDR3 DNA sequence: TGTGCCAGCTCACCACATGCGGAGATGAACACTGAAGCTTTCTTT. It encodes CASSPHAEMNTEAFF.